The sequence of this T cell receptor (beta chain) was determined in a study of T cells expressing NK-cell markers. TCRdb reprocessed the 5' RACE reads, with one entry per CDR3 protein and no DNA. The sample's table shows about 460,000 distinct CDR3 sequences. The CDR3 length is 16 residues. Germline V CDR1 and CDR2: SGHRS, YFSETQ. V is TRBV5-1 and J is TRBJ2-6; the TCRdb call, TRBD1, lacks DNA for checking. The sequencing input was blood T cells: a sorted CD56 or NKG2C T cell subset, CD4+ or CD8+ T cells, or bulk PBMC T cells (not recorded which). The receptor comes from a woman in her 50s in good health. This chain's CDR3 is CASSLGGLSGANVLTF.